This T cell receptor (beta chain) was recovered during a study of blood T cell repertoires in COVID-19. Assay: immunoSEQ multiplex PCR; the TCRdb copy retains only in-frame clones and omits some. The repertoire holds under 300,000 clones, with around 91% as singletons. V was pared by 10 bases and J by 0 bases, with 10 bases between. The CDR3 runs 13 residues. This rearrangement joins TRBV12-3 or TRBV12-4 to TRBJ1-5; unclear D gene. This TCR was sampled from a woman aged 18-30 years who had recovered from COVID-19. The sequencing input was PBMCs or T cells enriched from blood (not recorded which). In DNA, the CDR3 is TGTGCCATCCAGAGCGGTAGCAATCAGCCCCAGCATTTT. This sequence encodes CAIQSGSNQPQHF.